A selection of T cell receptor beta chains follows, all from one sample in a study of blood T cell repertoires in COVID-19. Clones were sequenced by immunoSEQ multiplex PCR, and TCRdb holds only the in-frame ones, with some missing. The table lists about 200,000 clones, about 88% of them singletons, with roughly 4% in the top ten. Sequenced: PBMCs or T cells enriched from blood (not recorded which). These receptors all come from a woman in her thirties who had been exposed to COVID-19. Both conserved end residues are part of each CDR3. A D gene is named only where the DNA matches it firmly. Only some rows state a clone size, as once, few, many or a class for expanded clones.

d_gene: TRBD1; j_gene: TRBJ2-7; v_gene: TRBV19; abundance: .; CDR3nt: TGTGCCAGTAGCCGCGACAGGGGGCGCGAGCAGTACTTC; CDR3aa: CASSRDRGREQYF
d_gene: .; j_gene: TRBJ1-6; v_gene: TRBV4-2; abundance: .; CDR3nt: TGTGCCAGCAGCCAAAGACAGCCGAATTCACCCCTCCACTTT; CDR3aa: CASSQRQPNSPLHF
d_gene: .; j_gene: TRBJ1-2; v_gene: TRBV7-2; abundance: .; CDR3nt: TGTGCCAGCAGCCCAACCGGATCGGGGGAACTGGGCGGCTACACCTTC; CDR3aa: CASSPTGSGELGGYTF
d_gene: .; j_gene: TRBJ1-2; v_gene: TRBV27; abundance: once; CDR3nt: TGTGCCTCGGGGGGGCGGAGCTATGGCTACACCTTC; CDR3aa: CASGGRSYGYTF
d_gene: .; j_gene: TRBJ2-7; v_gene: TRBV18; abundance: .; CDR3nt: TGTGCCAGCTCACCCTTTAGGGACACCGGGGCCGAGCAGTACTTC; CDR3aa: CASSPFRDTGAEQYF
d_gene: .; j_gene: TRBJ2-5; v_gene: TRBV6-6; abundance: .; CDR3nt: TGTGCCAGCAGCTCCGATAACTGGAGTGGGGCCGCGGGGGCCCGCCAGACCCAGTACTTC; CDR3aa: CASSSDNWSGAAGARQTQYF
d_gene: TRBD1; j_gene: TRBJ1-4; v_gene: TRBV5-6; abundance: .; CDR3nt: TGTGCCAGCAGCACTCAGGGGGGCCTTAATGAAAAACTGTTTTTT; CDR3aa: CASSTQGGLNEKLFF
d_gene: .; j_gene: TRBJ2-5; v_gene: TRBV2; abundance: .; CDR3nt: TGTGCCAGCAGTGTGTCCCCTAGCAGGGAGACCCAGTACTTC; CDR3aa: CASSVSPSRETQYF
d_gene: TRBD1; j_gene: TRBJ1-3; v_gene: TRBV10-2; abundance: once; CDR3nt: TGCGCCAGCAGTCTAGGACAGGGGAGTACTGGAAACACCATATATTTT; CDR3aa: CASSLGQGSTGNTIYF
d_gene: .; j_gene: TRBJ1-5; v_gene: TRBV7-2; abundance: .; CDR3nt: TGTGCCAGCAGCTTCTCAGGTCTTAGCAATCAGCCCCAGCATTTT; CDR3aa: CASSFSGLSNQPQHF
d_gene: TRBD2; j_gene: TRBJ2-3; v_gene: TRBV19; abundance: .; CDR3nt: TGTGCCAGTAGTGCCCTTCTCGGGGGCGGGAGGACAGATACGCAGTATTTT; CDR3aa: CASSALLGGGRTDTQYF
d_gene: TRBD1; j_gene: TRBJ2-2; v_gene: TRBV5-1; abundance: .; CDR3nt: TGCGCCAGCAGCTCGCAGGGGGCAATAAACACCGGGGAGCTGTTTTTT; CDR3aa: CASSSQGAINTGELFF
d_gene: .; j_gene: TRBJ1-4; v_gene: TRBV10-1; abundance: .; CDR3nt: TGCGCCAGACAGAGGGCCAGTGGTGGGGAAAAACTGTTTTTT; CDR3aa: CARQRASGGEKLFF
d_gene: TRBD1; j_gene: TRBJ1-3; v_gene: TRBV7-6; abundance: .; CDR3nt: TGTGCCAGCAGCTTAGACAGGGGGCTTGAGGCTGGAAACACCATATATTTT; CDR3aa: CASSLDRGLEAGNTIYF
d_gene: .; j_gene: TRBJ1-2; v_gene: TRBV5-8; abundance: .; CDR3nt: TGTGCCAGCAGCGTTGGTCGGGAGTTGAGCGGCTACACCTTC; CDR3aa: CASSVGRELSGYTF
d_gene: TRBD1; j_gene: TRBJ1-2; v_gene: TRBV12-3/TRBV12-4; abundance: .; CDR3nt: TGTGCCAGCAGTTCAGGGGGCTTCGGCTACACCTTC; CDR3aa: CASSSGGFGYTF
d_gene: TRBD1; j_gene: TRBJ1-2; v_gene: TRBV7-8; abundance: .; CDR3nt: TGTGCCAGCAGCTTAGCGCCAGGGGGCTATGGCTACACCTTC; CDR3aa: CASSLAPGGYGYTF
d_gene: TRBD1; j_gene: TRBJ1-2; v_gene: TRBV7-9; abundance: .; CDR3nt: TGTGCCAGCAGCTTATCGGGACAGGGAAACTATGGCTACACCTTC; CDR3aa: CASSLSGQGNYGYTF
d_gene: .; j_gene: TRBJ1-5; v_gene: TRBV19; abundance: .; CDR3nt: TGTGCCAGTCTTGGACAGCATAGCAATCAGCCCCAGCATTTT; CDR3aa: CASLGQHSNQPQHF
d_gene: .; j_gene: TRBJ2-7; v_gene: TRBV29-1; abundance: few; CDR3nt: TGCAGCGTCCGAGTGCGCCCAGAGGGATCCTACGAGCAGTACTTC; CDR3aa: CSVRVRPEGSYEQYF
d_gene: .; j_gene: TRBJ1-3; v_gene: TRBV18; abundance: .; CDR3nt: TGTGCCAGCTCACCGCTGTCAGGGGTAAATGCGAACACCATATATTTT; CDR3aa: CASSPLSGVNANTIYF
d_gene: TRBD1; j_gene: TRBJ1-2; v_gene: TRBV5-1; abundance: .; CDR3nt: TGCGCCAGCAGCCTGGACAGGGGTTCGAATGGCTACACCTTC; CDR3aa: CASSLDRGSNGYTF
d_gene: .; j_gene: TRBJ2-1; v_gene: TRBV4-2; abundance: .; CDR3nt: TGTGCCAGTTCTCCTCCGGGACTGGCCCGGGAGCAGTTCTTC; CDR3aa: CASSPPGLAREQFF
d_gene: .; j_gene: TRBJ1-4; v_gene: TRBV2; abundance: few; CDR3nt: TGTGCCAGCGGGACAAGATCGCAAAAACTGTTTTTT; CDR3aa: CASGTRSQKLFF
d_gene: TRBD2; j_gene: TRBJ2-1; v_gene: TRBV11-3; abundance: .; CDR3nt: TGTGCCAGCAGCTTAAGGTCCGGGAGCGGGGGGGCTTATGAGCAGTTCTTC; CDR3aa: CASSLRSGSGGAYEQFF
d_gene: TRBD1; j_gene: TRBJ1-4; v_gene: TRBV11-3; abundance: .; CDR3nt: TGTGCCAGCAGCTCCCCGCACAGGGGGACGGATTGGGAAAAACTGTTTTTT; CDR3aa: CASSSPHRGTDWEKLFF
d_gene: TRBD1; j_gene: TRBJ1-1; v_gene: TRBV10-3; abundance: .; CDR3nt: TGTGCCACGATACAGGGGGCTGGGAACACTGAAGCTTTCTTT; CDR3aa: CATIQGAGNTEAFF
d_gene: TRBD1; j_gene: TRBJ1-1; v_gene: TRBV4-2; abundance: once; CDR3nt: TGTGCCAGCAGCCCCTGGACAGGGGAGAACACTGAAGCTTTCTTT; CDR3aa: CASSPWTGENTEAFF
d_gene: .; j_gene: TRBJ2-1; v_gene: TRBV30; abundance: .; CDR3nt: TGTGCCTGGAGGACTGAGAGCTCCTACAATGAGCAGTTCTTC; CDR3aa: CAWRTESSYNEQFF
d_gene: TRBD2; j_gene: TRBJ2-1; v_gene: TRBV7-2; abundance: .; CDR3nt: TGTGCCAGCAGCTTGGGAGGGCGAGGTTTAACCTCCAATGAGCAGTTCTTC; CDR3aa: CASSLGGRGLTSNEQFF
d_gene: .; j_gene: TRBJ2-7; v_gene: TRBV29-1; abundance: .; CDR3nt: TGCAGCGTTACCACACACCCCTACGAGCAGTACTTC; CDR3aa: CSVTTHPYEQYF
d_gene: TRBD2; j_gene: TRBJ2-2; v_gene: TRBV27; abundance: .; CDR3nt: TGTGCCAGCAGTACTCGGGGGGGGAACACCGGGGAGCTGTTTTTT; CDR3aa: CASSTRGGNTGELFF
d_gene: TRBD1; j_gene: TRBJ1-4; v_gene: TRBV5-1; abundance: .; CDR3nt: TGCGCCAGCAGCGGACAGGGGACGGAAGAAAAACTGTTTTTT; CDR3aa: CASSGQGTEEKLFF
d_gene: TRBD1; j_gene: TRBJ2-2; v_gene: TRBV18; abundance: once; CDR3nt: TGTGCCAGCTCAGCTTCACAGGGGGCTGCCGGGGAGCTGTTTTTT; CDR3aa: CASSASQGAAGELFF
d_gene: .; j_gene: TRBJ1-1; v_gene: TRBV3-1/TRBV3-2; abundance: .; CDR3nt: TGTGCCAGCAGCCAAGCCAGGCTGAACACTGAAGCTTTCTTT; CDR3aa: CASSQARLNTEAFF
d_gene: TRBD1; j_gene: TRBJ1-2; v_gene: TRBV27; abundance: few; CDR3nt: TGTGCCAGCAAGAACGCAGGGGGTTCTGGTTATGGCTACACCTTC; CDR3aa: CASKNAGGSGYGYTF
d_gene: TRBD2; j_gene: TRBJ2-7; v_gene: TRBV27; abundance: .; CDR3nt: TGTGCCAGCAGTCACCGGATAGCGGGGGGCTACGAGCAGTACTTC; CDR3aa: CASSHRIAGGYEQYF
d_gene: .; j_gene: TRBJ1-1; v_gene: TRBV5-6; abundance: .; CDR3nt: TGTGCCAGCAGCTTGTTCACGCGGAACACTGAAGCTTTCTTT; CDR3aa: CASSLFTRNTEAFF
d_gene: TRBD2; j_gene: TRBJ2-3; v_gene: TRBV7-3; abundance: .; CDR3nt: TGTGCCAGCAGCCCTAGCGGGGGCACAGATACGCAGTATTTT; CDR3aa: CASSPSGGTDTQYF
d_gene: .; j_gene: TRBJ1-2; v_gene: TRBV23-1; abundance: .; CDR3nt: TGCGCCAGCAGTCAATCCTCAGGGTTTGGCTATGGCTACACCTTC; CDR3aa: CASSQSSGFGYGYTF
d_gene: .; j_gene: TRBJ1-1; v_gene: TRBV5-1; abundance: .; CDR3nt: TGCGCCAGCAGCTTGGGCGGGGAAAACACTGAAGCTTTCTTT; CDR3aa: CASSLGGENTEAFF
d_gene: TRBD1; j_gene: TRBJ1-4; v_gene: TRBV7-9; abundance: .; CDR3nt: TGTGCCAGCAGCTCAAGGACAGGGAGGGATGAAAAACTGTTTTTT; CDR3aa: CASSSRTGRDEKLFF
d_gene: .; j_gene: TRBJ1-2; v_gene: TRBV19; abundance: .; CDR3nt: TGTGCCAGTAGTCCCCGCAGGGCTGATGGCTACACCTTC; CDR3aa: CASSPRRADGYTF
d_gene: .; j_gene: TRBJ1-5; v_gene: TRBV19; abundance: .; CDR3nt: TGTGCCAGTAGTACCTTAGTTAGTCAGCCCCAGCATTTT; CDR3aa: CASSTLVSQPQHF